A single sample is the source of the 14 T cell receptor beta chains below, sequenced in a study of T cell responses to AZD1222 COVID-19 vaccine. Here immunoSEQ multiplex PCR was the method, and the copy in TCRdb shows in-frame clones only, minus some. The repertoire has about 150,000 clones, 90% of them found once; the top ten carry roughly 6.2%. Sequencing was performed on peripheral blood, taken 28 days after the second AZD1222 dose. The receptors were sampled from an adult who received the AZD1222 COVID-19 vaccine.

The rearrangement links TRBV11-2 to TRBJ1-3; 9 bases line up with TRBD1. Germline lookup yields CDR1 SGHAT and CDR2 FQNNGV. The CDR3 length is 16 residues. Germline trimming cut 5 bases from V and 0 bases from J; bases unmatched to any gene: 5. CDR3: CASSLRDRDSGNTIYF. CDR3 nucleotides: TGTGCCAGCAGCCTCCGGGACAGGGACTCTGGAAACACCATATATTTT.

This chain connects TRBV19 to TRBJ1-2, with a tentative D call TRBD1 (5 bases). The V gene lost 9 bases and the J gene lost 8 bases, with 28 bases spanning the gap. Germline V CDR1 and CDR2: LNHDA, SQIVND (reference sequence). The CDR3 has 16 residues. In DNA form, the CDR3 reads TGTGCCAGCTCTCACGCCGGGCAGGGAGTAATTGGAGGCTACACCTTC. Protein: CASSHAGQGVIGGYTF.

The CDR3 DNA follows: TGTGCCAGCAGCCCGGGGAGGGGCCGCACTGAAGCTTTCTTT. Amino acids: CASSPGRGRTEAFF. This chain joins TRBV11-3 and TRBJ1-1, with D possibly TRBD1 on 5 matching bases. The CDR3 extends over 14 amino acids. Germline values: CDR1 SGHNT, CDR2 YENEEA. With 5 bases removed from V and 4 bases from J, the gap between germline ends came to 14 bases.

This chain uses TRBV6-6 with TRBJ1-2; 7 bases are a match to TRBD1. The V segment lost 0 bases and the J segment 8 bases; nucleotides outside the gene matches: 9. The germline gives CDR1 MNHNY, CDR2 SVGAGI (reference sequence). The CDR3 sequence is 15 residues long. The CDR3 nucleotides read TGTGCCAGCAGTTACTCCACCGACAGGGCGAGGGGCTACACCTTC. It yields the protein CASSYSTDRARGYTF.

The chain employs TRBV7-9 and TRBJ2-7, with a weak D call TRBD2 (7 bases). Per germline, CDR1 SEHNR and CDR2 FQNEAQ (reference sequence). Deletions cut 3 bases from V and 3 bases from J, with 15 bases between. The CDR3 length is 15 residues. As DNA, the CDR3 is TGTGCCAGCAGCTTCTGGGGGCTAGCGGACTACGAGCAGTACTTC. Its translation is CASSFWGLADYEQYF.

The rearrangement links TRBV4-2 to TRBJ1-3; TRBD1 agrees at 7 bases. This CDR3 region has 19 residues. The germline CDR1 and CDR2 sequences are LGHNA and YNFKEQ. V dropped 0 bases and J dropped 1; count of bases not matched to a gene: 12. Written as DNA, the CDR3 is TGTGCCAGCAGCCAAGACGAAGCTACGACAGGGTCTTCTGGAAACACCATATATTTT. Its translation is CASSQDEATTGSSGNTIYF.

The count of this clone is one. This chain connects TRBV7-2 to TRBJ2-1; 7 bases match TRBD2. V shed 5 bases, J shed 2 bases, and the junction held 9 bases outside the gene matches. In germline, CDR1 is SGHTA, CDR2 FQGNSA. The CDR3 length is 16 residues. Written as DNA, the CDR3 is TGTGCCAGCAGCCCAACAACTAGCGCGACCTACAATGAGCAGTTCTTC. The encoded protein is CASSPTTSATYNEQFF.

This chain uses TRBV6-5 with TRBJ2-1, with D unclear. The CDR3 is 13 residues long. Trimming stripped 0 bases from V and 15 bases from J, with 15 bases between. CDR1 and CDR2 from the germline V gene are MNHEY and SVGAGI. CDR3 in amino acids: CASSYSASVLGFF. CDR3 DNA sequence: TGTGCCAGCAGTTACTCAGCGTCTGTCCTAGGGTTCTTC.

The chain recombines TRBV10-3 with TRBJ2-7, with 9 bases that match TRBD2. Unmatched junction bases numbered 5, after V lost 5 bases and J lost 6 bases. The CDR3 has 13 residues. Looked up from germline, CDR1 is ENHRY and CDR2 is SYGVKD. The CDR3 here is CAISSGTSSEQYF. DNA for the CDR3: TGTGCCATCAGTTCCGGGACTAGCTCCGAGCAGTACTTC.

This clone appeared once. The V and J genes are TRBV6-6 and TRBJ1-5; D is ambiguous. Trimming removed 2 bases at V and 7 bases at J, with 6 bases between. The CDR3 has 12 amino acids. Looked up from germline, CDR1 is MNHNY and CDR2 is SVGAGI (reference sequence). The DNA of the CDR3 is TGTGCCAGCAGTTACGTGGGCCAGCCCCAGCATTTT. Amino acids: CASSYVGQPQHF.

This clone appeared a single time. This chain connects TRBV24-1 to TRBJ1-2; a possible D gene is TRBD1 (5 bases). Trimming pared 9 bases from V and 3 bases from J, leaving 10 bases between. Germline V lookup: CDR1 KGHDR, CDR2 SFDVKD. The CDR3 extends over 12 amino acids. CDR3 in amino acids: CATSGTDYGYTF. The CDR3 region has the DNA TGTGCCACCTCCGGGACGGACTATGGCTACACCTTC.

The rearrangement joins TRBV7-9 to TRBJ1-4; D may be TRBD1 (6 bases). CDR3 length: 15 amino acids. Trimming took off 6 bases at V and 0 bases at J, with 11 bases between the two ends. Germline CDR1 and CDR2: SEHNR and FQNEAQ (reference sequence). The CDR3 sequence is CASRDSIATNEKLFF. The DNA of the CDR3 is TGTGCCAGCAGGGACAGTATTGCAACTAATGAAAAACTGTTTTTT.

The chain recombines TRBV30 with TRBJ2-1, with a possible D match to TRBD2 (6 bases). Trimming removed 1 base from V and 0 bases from J, with 13 bases in between. Germline V gene lookup returns CDR1 GTSNPN and CDR2 SVGIG (reference sequence). The length of the CDR3 is 16 residues. CDR3 in DNA: TGTGCCTGGAGTGCTAAGGGAGGTTACTCCTACAATGAGCAGTTCTTC. This sequence encodes CAWSAKGGYSYNEQFF.

This chain connects TRBV9 to TRBJ1-1, with D perhaps matching TRBD1 (5 bases). Germline V CDR1 and CDR2: SGDLS, YYNGEE. Trimming removed 4 bases at V and 0 bases at J, with 10 bases between. The CDR3 spans 14 residues. This chain's CDR3 is CASSLGGVNTEAFF. The CDR3 nucleotides read TGTGCCAGCAGCCTCGGGGGGGTGAACACTGAAGCTTTCTTT. The whole variable domain, remainder taken from reference TRBV9 and TRBJ1-1, is DSGVTQTPKHLITATGQRVTLRCSPRSGDLSVYWYQQSLDQGLQFLIQYYNGEERAKGNILERFSAQQFPDLHSELNLSSLELGDSALYFCASSLGGVNTEAFFGQGTRLTVV.